This is a list of T cell receptor beta chains from one sample in a study of human T cells and chemical hapten exposure. TCRdb fed the RACE reads into MiXCR, producing one record per CDR3 protein. The profile shows 55,000 to 75,000 distinct CDR3 sequences, 12% of them singletons. This material consisted of whole blood, taken in connection with sensitization to the hapten diphenylcyclopropenone (DPC). The source of these receptors is a young man with alopecia areata. Some clones in this sample may be carry-over from other donors' samples. The CDR3 runs from the conserved cysteine through the conserved F or W. D genes are given only for firm matches. Size is omitted from some rows. Given values are once, few, many or a class for expanded clones.

size,V,D,J,CDR3,DNA
few,TRBV2,.,TRBJ2-4,CASSAWELAKNIQYF,TGTGCCAGCAGTGCGTGGGAACTAGCCAAAAACATTCAGTACTTC
.,TRBV28,.,TRBJ2-7,CASSLGPGGSYEQYF,TGTGCCAGCAGTTTAGGTCCCGGGGGCTCCTACGAGCAGTACTTC
few,TRBV27,TRBD2,TRBJ2-6,CASMLAGAPNGGANVLTF,TGTGCCAGCATGCTAGCGGGGGCGCCCAACGGAGGGGCCAACGTCCTGACTTTC
many,TRBV12-3/TRBV12-4,.,TRBJ1-2,CASSPGPSPTGYTF,TGTGCCAGCAGTCCGGGACCAAGCCCCACTGGCTACACCTTC
many,TRBV6-2/TRBV6-3,TRBD2,TRBJ2-7,CASSYREGGPPSEQYF,TGTGCCAGCAGTTACAGGGAGGGAGGCCCTCCATCCGAGCAGTACTTC
.,TRBV9,.,TRBJ1-2,CASTEQGQNYGYTF,TGTGCCAGCACAGAGCAAGGACAGAACTATGGCTACACCTTC
many,TRBV27,.,TRBJ1-5,CASSVAGSNQPQHF,TGTGCCAGCAGTGTAGCGGGGAGCAATCAGCCCCAGCATTTT
.,TRBV2,TRBD2,TRBJ2-2,CASMASGGLNTGELFF,TGTGCCAGCATGGCTAGCGGGGGCCTGAACACCGGGGAGCTGTTTTTT
many,TRBV27,TRBD1,TRBJ1-1,CASSSGQRLNTEAFF,TGTGCCAGCAGTTCGGGACAGAGGTTGAACACTGAAGCTTTCTTT
few,TRBV6-5,TRBD1,TRBJ1-6,CASSTRDRGNSPLHF,TGTGCCAGCAGTACCCGGGACAGGGGGAATTCACCCCTCCACTTT
many,TRBV6-2/TRBV6-3,.,TRBJ2-7,CASSYRTYEQYF,TGTGCCAGCAGTTACCGAACCTACGAGCAGTACTTC
many,TRBV20-1,TRBD2,TRBJ2-2,CSARDYGRGNTGELFF,TGCAGTGCTAGAGATTACGGGAGGGGGAACACCGGGGAGCTGTTTTTT
few,TRBV7-8,.,TRBJ1-2,CASSFGRGLSNYGYTF,TGTGCCAGCAGCTTTGGTCGGGGTCTTAGTAACTATGGCTACACCTTC
few,TRBV30,.,TRBJ1-5,CASGRTNSNQPQHF,TGTGCCTCAGGCAGGACGAATAGCAATCAGCCCCAGCATTTT
.,TRBV11-2,TRBD1,TRBJ1-6,CASSQGQVYNSPLHF,TGTGCCAGCAGCCAGGGACAGGTCTATAATTCACCCCTCCACTTT
few,TRBV7-9,.,TRBJ1-2,CASSLEDVWGADYGYTF,TGTGCCAGCAGCTTAGAGGACGTCTGGGGGGCTGACTATGGCTACACCTTC
.,TRBV20-1,.,TRBJ1-5,CSPGGATNQPQHF,TGCAGTCCAGGAGGGGCCACCAATCAGCCCCAGCATTTT
.,TRBV27,TRBD2,TRBJ2-5,CASSRTSGVLETQYF,TGTGCCAGCAGCCGAACTAGCGGGGTATTGGAGACCCAGTACTTC
many,TRBV5-1,.,TRBJ2-7,CASSLDSPLNEQYF,TGCGCCAGCAGCCTGGACTCTCCTCTTAACGAGCAGTACTTC
many,TRBV2,.,TRBJ1-2,CASSQPKGDTGYTF,TGTGCCAGCAGCCAGCCAAAGGGGGATACAGGCTACACCTTC
.,TRBV29-1,.,TRBJ1-1,CSALQGGTIEAFF,TGCAGCGCACTACAGGGAGGCACCATTGAAGCTTTCTTT
.,TRBV30,TRBD1,TRBJ2-4,CAWSPGQGSQVAKNIQYF,TGTGCCTGGAGCCCGGGACAGGGGTCGCAGGTGGCCAAAAACATTCAGTACTTC
few,TRBV7-2,.,TRBJ1-1,CASSLDVLGRTEAFF,TGTGCCAGCAGCTTAGATGTACTCGGAAGGACTGAAGCTTTCTTT
few,TRBV9,.,TRBJ1-3,CASSVEGASGNTIYF,TGTGCCAGCAGCGTAGAGGGAGCCTCTGGAAACACCATATATTTT
few,TRBV5-5,.,TRBJ2-1,CASSLRDGTYNEQFF,TGTGCCAGCAGCTTAAGGGACGGAACCTACAATGAGCAGTTCTTC
many,TRBV7-3,.,TRBJ1-1,CASSLEGLGLTEAFF,TGTGCCAGCAGCTTGGAGGGGCTGGGACTCACTGAAGCTTTCTTT
many,TRBV20-1,TRBD1,TRBJ1-5,CSARPTPGQGGNQPQHF,TGCAGTGCTAGACCAACTCCCGGACAGGGAGGCAATCAGCCCCAGCATTTT
few,TRBV9,.,TRBJ1-2,CASSVGHQQANYGYTF,TGTGCCAGCAGCGTAGGCCACCAGCAGGCTAACTATGGCTACACCTTC
many,TRBV6-2/TRBV6-3,.,TRBJ1-5,CASSPGANRGGGLFGNQPQHF,TGTGCCAGCAGTCCGGGAGCCAACCGAGGGGGAGGGCTGTTCGGCAATCAGCCCCAGCATTTT
few,TRBV24-1,TRBD1,TRBJ2-5,CATSDSTGTGETQYF,TGTGCCACCAGTGATTCGACCGGGACAGGAGAGACCCAGTACTTC
many,TRBV28,TRBD1,TRBJ2-7,CASLDRGTYEQYF,TGTGCCAGCCTGGACAGGGGAACCTACGAGCAGTACTTC
.,TRBV24-1,.,TRBJ2-1,CATSDRGGSPLTYNEQFF,TGTGCCACCAGTGACAGGGGGGGTTCCCCCCTTACCTACAATGAGCAGTTCTTC
many,TRBV6-2/TRBV6-3,TRBD2,TRBJ2-1,CASSTGLAGAREQFF,TGTGCCAGCAGTACGGGACTAGCGGGGGCTCGTGAGCAGTTCTTC
.,TRBV15,TRBD2,TRBJ2-7,CATSRGPGGYEQYF,TGTGCCACCAGCAGAGGCCCCGGGGGGTACGAGCAGTACTTC
few,TRBV5-4,TRBD1,TRBJ1-5,CASSLAPGQSNQPQHF,TGTGCCAGCAGCTTGGCCCCGGGACAGAGCAATCAGCCCCAGCATTTT
.,TRBV5-1,.,TRBJ2-1,CASSLEGMGEQFF,TGCGCCAGCAGCTTGGAAGGGATGGGTGAGCAGTTCTTC
many,TRBV6-5,TRBD2,TRBJ2-7,CASAGLAGGTTYEQYF,TGTGCCAGCGCGGGACTAGCGGGGGGTACAACCTACGAGCAGTACTTC
many,TRBV7-8,TRBD1,TRBJ2-1,CASTLRGRLSYNEQFF,TGTGCCAGCACCTTAAGGGGGCGGTTATCCTACAATGAGCAGTTCTTC
few,TRBV20-1,.,TRBJ2-7,CSARQTSYEQYF,TGCAGTGCTAGGCAGACCTCCTACGAGCAGTACTTC
many,TRBV29-1,TRBD1,TRBJ1-1,CSVTGRVTEAFF,TGCAGCGTGACAGGGCGGGTCACTGAAGCTTTCTTT
.,TRBV12-5,.,TRBJ2-3,CASGLAGTDTQYF,TGTGCTAGTGGTTTGGCGGGCACAGATACGCAGTATTTT